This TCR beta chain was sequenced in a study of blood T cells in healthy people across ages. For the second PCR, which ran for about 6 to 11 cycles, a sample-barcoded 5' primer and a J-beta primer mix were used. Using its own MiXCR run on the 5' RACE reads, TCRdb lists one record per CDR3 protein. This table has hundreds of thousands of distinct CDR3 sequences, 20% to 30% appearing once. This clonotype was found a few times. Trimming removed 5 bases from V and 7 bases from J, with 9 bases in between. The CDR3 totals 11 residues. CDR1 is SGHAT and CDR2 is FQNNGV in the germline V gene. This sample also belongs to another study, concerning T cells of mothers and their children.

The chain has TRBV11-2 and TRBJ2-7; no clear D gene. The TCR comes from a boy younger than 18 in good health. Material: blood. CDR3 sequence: CASSPREEQYF. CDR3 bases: TGTGCCAGCAGCCCACGAGAAGAGCAGTACTTC. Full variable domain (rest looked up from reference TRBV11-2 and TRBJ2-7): EAGVAQSPRYKIIEKRQSVAFWCNPISGHATLYWYQQILGQGPKLLIQFQNNGVVDDSQLPKDRFSAERLKGVDSTLKIQPAKLEDSAVYLCASSPREEQYFGPGTRLTVT.